These 28 T cell receptor beta chains were all obtained from the same sample, sequenced in a study of identical twins. TCRdb re-called the 5' RACE reads with MiXCR, one entry per CDR3 protein. The sample includes 700,000 to 950,000 distinct CDR3 sequences, 10% to 15% seen only once; the top ten take around 1.5%. These same records also appear under a second study, on yellow fever vaccine responses in identical twins.

What was sequenced was PBMCs. The source of these receptors is a young woman in good health.

The V and J genes are TRBV4-1 and TRBJ2-7; D is undetermined. The V and J ends lost 1 base and 0 bases respectively, with 4 bases between them. The CDR3 is 13 amino acids. CDR1 and CDR2 (germline): MGHRA, YSYEKL. The CDR3 DNA is TGCGCCAGCAGCCAAGGGTACTCCTACGAGCAGTACTTC. It translates to CASSQGYSYEQYF.

This clonotype has at least ten counts. This chain uses TRBV27 with TRBJ1-1; a weak D match, TRBD1 (5 bases). Germline CDR1 and CDR2: MNHEY and SMNVEV (reference sequence). Trimming cost V 5 bases and J 4 bases, with 14 bases left between them. There are 14 residues in the CDR3. Written as DNA, the CDR3 is TGTGCCAGCAGTCTTAATGGCAGGGCCACTGAAGCTTTCTTT. Encoded protein: CASSLNGRATEAFF.

Only a few counts were recorded for this clonotype. The chain uses TRBV15 and TRBJ2-1; 9 positions match TRBD2. The CDR3 spans 14 residues. The germline gives CDR1 LNHNV, CDR2 YYDKDF (reference sequence). V gave up 5 bases and J gave up 8 bases; unmatched junction bases: 7. The CDR3 loop is CATSAVAGVHEQFF. The DNA for the CDR3 is TGTGCCACCAGCGCGGTAGCGGGAGTTCATGAGCAGTTCTTC.

In this sample, this clonotype turned up a few times. The chain is built from TRBV6-5 and TRBJ2-7; 15 bases are a match to TRBD2. The CDR3 runs 16 residues. Looked up from germline, CDR1 is MNHEY and CDR2 is SVGAGI. J lost 4 bases, V lost 4 bases, and 5 bases had no gene match. The CDR3: CASSSGLAGGGYEQYF. The CDR3 coding sequence is TGTGCCAGCAGTTCGGGACTAGCGGGAGGAGGTTACGAGCAGTACTTC.

This clonotype was counted ten times or more. The chain carries TRBV6-5 and TRBJ2-3; no clear D. CDR3 length equals 15 residues. Trimming pared 0 bases from V and 3 bases from J, leaving 10 bases between. Germline CDR1 and CDR2: MNHEY and SVGAGI. The CDR3 sequence is CASSYSIFFTDTQYF. CDR3 coding DNA: TGTGCCAGCAGTTACTCGATATTTTTTACAGATACGCAGTATTTT.

This chain links TRBV20-1 with TRBJ1-5; TRBD1 aligns across 7 bases. Germline lookup yields CDR1 DFQATT and CDR2 SNEGSKA (reference sequence). This CDR3 comprises 15 residues. After removal of 3 bases from V and 5 bases from J, the junction contained 10 bases not matched to a gene. CDR3 nucleotides: TGCAGTGCTAGTCGGGGAGCAGGGGGTTATCAGCCCCAGCATTTT. Protein sequence: CSASRGAGGYQPQHF.

The chain employs TRBV2 and TRBJ1-1; 7 bases align to TRBD1. Looked up from germline, CDR1 is SNHLY and CDR2 is FYNNEI. V gave up 11 bases and J gave up 2 bases; unmatched junction bases: 2. This CDR3 has 11 amino acids. CDR3 bases: TGTGCCGGACAGGTAAACACTGAAGCTTTCTTT. Its translation is CAGQVNTEAFF.

This clonotype was seen a few times. This chain links TRBV19 with TRBJ2-1; a weak D match, TRBD1 (5 bases). Trimming removed 3 bases at V and 8 bases at J, with 11 bases between. The length of the CDR3 is 13 residues. Germline lookup yields CDR1 LNHDA and CDR2 SQIVND (reference sequence). The CDR3: CASSMRIGDEQFF. CDR3 bases: TGTGCCAGTAGTATGAGGATAGGGGATGAGCAGTTCTTC.

The chain has TRBV5-1 and TRBJ1-4; no definite D call. The CDR3 totals 14 residues. Germline CDR1 SGHRS, CDR2 YFSETQ. V lost 4 bases to trimming and J lost 6 bases, with 13 bases between them. The CDR3 coding sequence is TGCGCCAGCAGCCCAGGAGGCAGTTATGAAAAACTGTTTTTT. It codes for CASSPGGSYEKLFF.

This clonotype was counted a few times. The V gene is TRBV12-3 or TRBV12-4, the J gene TRBJ2-7, with TRBD2 as a possible D gene (5 bases). This CDR3 has 14 amino acids. Between the trimmed V and J ends, which lost 8 bases and 0 bases, there was a span of 14 bases. CDR3 residues: CASARGLSSYEQYV. As DNA, the CDR3 is TGTGCCAGCGCCCGGGGTCTGAGCTCCTACGAGCAGTACGTC.

The V gene is TRBV4-1, the J gene TRBJ1-2; D is possibly TRBD1 (5 bases). This CDR3 has 16 amino acids. From germline, CDR1 is MGHRA and CDR2 YSYEKL. V lost 0 bases, J lost 4 bases, and 15 bases lay in between. In nucleotides, the CDR3 is TGCGCCAGCAGCCAAGAACCCGCGGGGGGGATCTATGGCTACACCTTC. Amino acids: CASSQEPAGGIYGYTF.

There are a few counts of this clonotype. V usage is TRBV15 and J usage is TRBJ2-1; D is perhaps TRBD1 or TRBD2 (6 bases each). Between the trimmed V and J ends, which lost 1 base and 6 bases, there was a span of 10 bases. CDR1 is LNHNV and CDR2 is YYDKDF in the germline V gene (reference sequence). The length of the CDR3 is 14 residues. The DNA for the CDR3 is TGTGCCACCAGCAGAGGGGGGCGGGGCAATGAGCAGTTCTTC. Amino acid sequence: CATSRGGRGNEQFF.

The V gene is TRBV6-5, the J gene TRBJ1-2; D is uncertain. This CDR3 comprises 12 residues. V dropped 6 bases and J dropped 7 bases, with 12 bases sitting between them. Germline V CDR1 and CDR2: MNHEY, SVGAGI. CDR3 loop: CASSPLYGGYTF. As DNA, the CDR3 is TGTGCCAGCAGCCCCCTTTATGGTGGCTACACCTTC.

CDR3 DNA sequence: TGTGCCAGCAGTGGCCCACCCACGGGGAGCGTCTACAATGAGCAGTTCTTC. Translated, it gives CASSGPPTGSVYNEQFF. The chain recombines TRBV6-1 with TRBJ2-1; weak D call: TRBD2 (5 bases). V was clipped by 4 bases and J by 3 bases, with 19 bases between them. The CDR3 covers 17 residues. Germline V gene lookup returns CDR1 MNHNS and CDR2 SASEGT.

This clonotype was detected ten times or more. The gene calls are TRBV29-1 and TRBJ2-3; perhaps TRBD1 as D (5 bases). Between the trimmed V and J ends, which lost 4 bases and 5 bases, there was a span of 13 bases. The germline CDR1 and CDR2 sequences are SQVTM and ANQGSEA. The CDR3 sequence is 13 residues long. CDR3 sequence: CSVGRQPGDTQYF. The DNA of the CDR3 is TGCAGCGTTGGCAGACAGCCCGGAGATACGCAGTATTTT.

This clonotype was counted only a few times. J is TRBJ2-1 and V is TRBV27; 13 bases align to TRBD2. Germline V gene lookup returns CDR1 MNHEY and CDR2 SMNVEV (reference sequence). V shed 5 bases, J shed 7 bases, and the junction held 8 bases outside the gene matches. The CDR3 totals 16 residues. The CDR3 is CASSRTGLAGVNEQFF. DNA of the CDR3: TGTGCCAGCAGTAGGACCGGACTAGCGGGGGTTAATGAGCAGTTCTTC.

The sample holds a few counts of this clonotype. J is TRBJ2-1 and V is TRBV9; a weak D match, TRBD2 (6 bases). Per germline, CDR1 SGDLS and CDR2 YYNGEE. The CDR3 has 15 residues. The V end lost 4 bases, the J end lost 0 bases, and 11 bases lay between the germline ends. CDR3 DNA sequence: TGTGCCAGCAGCCCCGGGAGCGGCTCCTACAATGAGCAGTTCTTC. Amino acids: CASSPGSGSYNEQFF.

This clonotype was counted a few times. V gene TRBV3-1 combines with J gene TRBJ2-7; 9 bases map to TRBD1. Per germline, CDR1 LGHDT and CDR2 YNNKEL (reference sequence). The V gene end was trimmed by 4 bases and the J gene end by 6 bases; junction bases not matched to a gene: 7. This CDR3 region has 14 residues. The CDR3 coding sequence is TGTGCCAGCAGCCCGGGACAGGGCCTTTCCGAGCAGTACTTC. It encodes CASSPGQGLSEQYF.

The rearrangement joins TRBV11-2 to TRBJ2-4, with 7 bases fitting TRBD2. This CDR3 is 15 amino acids long. Germline CDR1 reads SGHAT; CDR2 reads FQNNGV. V lost 3 bases, J lost 0 bases, and 2 bases stayed unmatched. The CDR3 here is CASSFPGGAKNIQYF. CDR3 DNA sequence: TGTGCCAGCAGCTTCCCGGGAGGAGCCAAAAACATTCAGTACTTC.

This clonotype was found many times. The CDR3 loop is CATSDPKYGEAFF. The CDR3 bases are TGTGCCACCAGTGATCCCAAGTACGGTGAAGCTTTCTTT. The chain uses TRBV24-1 and TRBJ1-1; D unresolved. Deletions cut 3 bases from V and 7 bases from J, with 11 bases between. The CDR3 contains 13 residues. Germline lookup yields CDR1 KGHDR and CDR2 SFDVKD.

This clonotype was seen a few times. The chain recombines TRBV20-1 with TRBJ2-1; no clear D. This CDR3 is built from 11 residues. V was cut by 2 bases and J by 4 bases, with 3 bases left in between. The germline CDR1 and CDR2 sequences are DFQATT and SNEGSKA (reference sequence). CDR3: CSARRYNEQFF. CDR3 bases: TGCAGTGCTAGAAGATACAATGAGCAGTTCTTC.

This rearrangement joins TRBV18 to TRBJ2-7; D is uncertain. Trimming stripped 3 bases from V and 1 base from J, with 10 bases between. The CDR3 sequence is 14 residues long. In germline, CDR1 is KGHSH, CDR2 LQKENI. This CDR3 is CASSPGATSYEQYF. The CDR3 coding sequence is TGTGCCAGCTCACCGGGCGCAACGTCCTACGAGCAGTACTTC.

In its sample, this clonotype was seen a few times. V is TRBV7-9 and J is TRBJ2-1; TRBD2 might be the D (5 bases). V was clipped by 5 bases and J by 15 bases, with 23 bases between them. The CDR3 has 14 residues. Germline V gene data show CDR1 as SEHNR and CDR2 as FQNEAQ (reference sequence). The CDR3 is CASSPDQSGWVGFF. CDR3 in DNA: TGTGCCAGCAGCCCCGACCAAAGCGGATGGGTAGGGTTCTTC.

Only a few counts were recorded for this clonotype. V is TRBV3-1 and J is TRBJ1-6, with TRBD1 as a possible D gene (6 bases). The CDR3 is 16 amino acids. Trimming left V 4 bases short and J 14 bases short, with 24 bases between. Germline V gene sequence: CDR1 LGHDT, CDR2 YNNKEL (reference sequence). CDR3 DNA: TGTGCCAGCAGCCCGCCGCTTTCGGGGGGCAGAACGGCCCTCCACTTT. Translating gives CASSPPLSGGRTALHF.

V is TRBV14 and J is TRBJ1-1, with D unclear. Trimming removed 1 base at V and 2 bases at J, with 11 bases between. Germline V gene data show CDR1 as SGHDN and CDR2 as FVKESK. CDR3 size: 15 residues. CDR3 DNA: TGTGCCAGCAGCCAAGGGGTCTTTGTTAACACTGAAGCTTTCTTT. Translated, it gives CASSQGVFVNTEAFF.

This clonotype was seen at least ten times. The rearrangement links TRBV19 to TRBJ1-2; 8 bases are shared with TRBD1. CDR1 LNHDA and CDR2 SQIVND come from the germline V gene (reference sequence). The J segment lost 7 bases and the V segment lost 9 bases, leaving 10 bases of the junction unmatched. The CDR3 has 13 amino acids. Written as DNA, the CDR3 is TGTGCCAGCACGGACAGGGAGGCAGCTGGCTACACCTTC. Its translation is CASTDREAAGYTF.

In this sample, this clonotype turned up a few times. V is TRBV9 and J is TRBJ2-5, with D hard to call. CDR1 is SGDLS and CDR2 is YYNGEE in the germline V gene. This CDR3 is built from 14 residues. Deletions cut 0 bases from V and 2 bases from J, with 8 bases between. The CDR3 region has the DNA TGTGCCAGCAGCGTAGGGAAGTTTCAAGAGACCCAGTACTTC. Translation: CASSVGKFQETQYF.

This clonotype was detected a few times. V is TRBV25-1 and J is TRBJ1-2; D unresolved. The CDR3 length is 13 residues. Germline CDR1 is MGHDK and CDR2 is SYGVNS. With 3 bases removed from V and 7 bases from J, the gap between germline ends came to 12 bases. The CDR3 bases are TGTGCCAGCAGTGATCAGGCGGCCCTTGGCTACACCTTC. This translates into CASSDQAALGYTF.